Listed here are 25 T cell receptor beta chains from one sample, sequenced in a study of T cell clones after liver transplantation. The assay was immunoSEQ multiplex PCR, and TCRdb's table has in-frame clones only and misses some. The table has 45,000 to 55,000 clones, about 81% seen once. This specimen was CD4+ T cells from blood, taken before liver transplant. The receptors shown here come from a human donor who received a liver transplant.

The rearrangement joins TRBV10-3 to TRBJ2-5, with D perhaps matching TRBD1 or TRBD2 (6 bases each). V was pared by 6 bases and J by 4 bases, with 24 bases between. Germline values: CDR1 ENHRY, CDR2 SYGVKD. The CDR3 has 17 amino acids. This chain's CDR3 is CAISRGVEGGNRETQYF. The CDR3 DNA sequence: TGTGCCATCAGCCGAGGAGTAGAGGGGGGCAATCGAGAGACCCAGTACTTC.

The V and J genes are TRBV2 and TRBJ1-1; D possibly corresponds to TRBD1 (6 bases). Per the germline V gene, CDR1 is SNHLY and CDR2 is FYNNEI. This CDR3 spans 12 amino acids. The V gene lost 11 bases and the J gene lost 0 bases, with 10 bases spanning the gap. CDR3 residues: CAGGTLNTEAFF. DNA for the CDR3: TGTGCCGGGGGGACACTGAACACTGAAGCTTTCTTT.

The J gene is TRBJ1-4, the V gene TRBV5-5; D may be TRBD1 (5 bases). Trimming shortened V by 3 bases and J by 7 bases, and 16 bases separated the two germline ends. The CDR3 is 15 residues long. CDR1 is SGHKS, CDR2 YYEKEE, per germline (reference sequence). The CDR3, as DNA: TGTGCCAGCAGCTACGCCGGGCAGGGTGGTGAAAAACTGTTTTTT. This encodes CASSYAGQGGEKLFF. Full variable domain (remainder filled in from reference TRBV5-5 and TRBJ1-4): DAGVTQSPTHLIKTRGQQVTLRCSPISGHKSVSWYQQVLGQGPQFIFQYYEKEERGRGNFPDRFSARQFPNYSSELNVNALLLGDSALYLCASSYAGQGGEKLFFGSGTQLSVL.

The V and J genes are TRBV18 and TRBJ1-5, with 9 positions matching TRBD1. Per germline, CDR1 KGHSH and CDR2 LQKENI. The CDR3 consists of 14 residues. After removal of 3 bases from V and 7 bases from J, the junction contained 4 bases not matched to a gene. The CDR3 reads CASSPGTGRQPQHF. The CDR3 DNA sequence: TGTGCCAGCTCACCCGGGACAGGGCGCCAGCCCCAGCATTTT.

The V call is TRBV18, the J call TRBJ2-7; 8 bases are a match to TRBD2. There are 15 residues in the CDR3. The germline V gene has CDR1 KGHSH and CDR2 LQKENI. With 3 bases clipped from V and 4 bases from J, the junction kept 8 bases outside the gene matches. DNA of the CDR3: TGTGCCAGCTCACCGCCGGGACTAGTTATGTACGAGCAGTACTTC. Protein: CASSPPGLVMYEQYF.

This sequence joins TRBV6-8 and TRBJ2-6, with a possible D match to TRBD1 (6 bases). V was shortened by 1 base and J by 0 bases, with 19 bases between the two germline ends. Germline CDR1 reads MNHGY; CDR2 reads SAAAGT. The CDR3 is made up of 20 amino acids. The CDR3 region has the DNA TGTGCCAGCAGTTACTTGCCAGGGACACTATTCCCCTCTGGGGCCAACGTCCTGACTTTC. Protein sequence: CASSYLPGTLFPSGANVLTF.

This clone has just one count. The V gene is TRBV4-3, the J gene TRBJ2-3, with 9 positions matching TRBD2. Germline CDR1 reads LGHNA; CDR2 reads YSLEER. The V gene end was trimmed by 0 bases and the J gene end by 6 bases; junction bases not matched to a gene: 4. This CDR3 region has 15 residues. Here the CDR3 reads CASSQDSGSFDTQYF. Here the CDR3 DNA reads TGCGCCAGCAGCCAAGATAGCGGGAGTTTTGATACGCAGTATTTT.

CDR3 region: CASSQFSLGGEQFF. The CDR3 region has the DNA TGCGCCAGCAGCCAATTCTCGTTGGGGGGTGAGCAGTTCTTC. The chain joins TRBV4-3 to TRBJ2-1; D is possibly TRBD2 (6 bases). Deletions cut 2 bases from V and 9 bases from J, with 14 bases between. Per germline, CDR1 LGHNA and CDR2 YSLEER. The CDR3 totals 14 residues.

The V and J genes are TRBV6-1 and TRBJ1-6; D is possibly TRBD1 (6 bases). This CDR3 comprises 14 residues. Germline values: CDR1 MNHNS, CDR2 SASEGT. Trimming removed 2 bases at V and 10 bases at J, with 12 bases between. CDR3 DNA: TGTGCCAGCAGTGAAATGGACAGACGCTCACCCCTCCACTTT. This encodes CASSEMDRRSPLHF.

The CDR3 protein is CASRHSGGPYEQYF. In DNA, the CDR3 is TGTGCCAGCAGACACTCAGGGGGCCCCTACGAGCAGTACTTC. V is TRBV2 and J is TRBJ2-7; 8 bases map to TRBD1. J lost 2 bases, V lost 6 bases, and 6 bases had no gene match. CDR1 is SNHLY, CDR2 FYNNEI, per germline. There are 14 residues in the CDR3.

The rearrangement uses TRBV9 and TRBJ1-4; 7 nucleotides align to TRBD1. CDR3 length: 15 residues. V shed 3 bases, J shed 8 bases, and the junction held 10 bases outside the gene matches. Germline CDR1 and CDR2: SGDLS and YYNGEE. CDR3: CASSELGGAGEKLFF. As DNA, the CDR3 is TGTGCCAGCAGCGAATTAGGGGGCGCAGGGGAAAAACTGTTTTTT.

CDR3 coding DNA: TGTGCCATCAGTGACGGGCTATCGAACACCGGGGAGCTGTTTTTT. Its translation is CAISDGLSNTGELFF. This rearrangement joins TRBV10-3 to TRBJ2-2; D gene ambiguous. Germline V gives CDR1 ENHRY, CDR2 SYGVKD. Trimming shortened V by 3 bases and J by 0 bases, and 8 bases separated the two germline ends. The CDR3 totals 15 residues.

The rearrangement links TRBV15 to TRBJ2-5; D call uncertain. Germline CDR1 is LNHNV and CDR2 is YYDKDF (reference sequence). V lost 1 base and J lost 4, with 13 bases in between. The CDR3 is 15 residues long. This CDR3 reads CATSRGSGETETQYF. The CDR3, as DNA: TGTGCCACCAGCAGAGGATCCGGAGAGACAGAGACCCAGTACTTC.

The chain joins TRBV29-1 to TRBJ1-5; no firm D call. Germline V gives CDR1 SQVTM, CDR2 ANQGSEA. CDR3 length equals 15 residues. Deletions cut 3 bases from V and 4 bases from J, with 16 bases between. In DNA, the CDR3 is TGCAGCGTTGAGGAGGCCAGAGCACTGAATCAGCCCCAGCATTTT. Amino acid sequence: CSVEEARALNQPQHF.

The chain has TRBV4-2 and TRBJ2-3; 13 positions agree with TRBD2. Trimming took 6 bases from V and 5 from J; bases not matched to a gene: 14. The CDR3 has 18 residues. Germline V CDR1 and CDR2: LGHNA, YNFKEQ. The CDR3 loop reads CASRRGPTSGGRRDTQYF. CDR3 nucleotide sequence: TGTGCCAGCAGGCGTGGTCCGACTAGCGGGGGGCGGCGAGATACGCAGTATTTT.

This clone appeared a few times. V gene TRBV2 combines with J gene TRBJ2-7, with TRBD2 matching over 11 bases. Germline trimming cut 3 bases from V and 6 bases from J; bases unmatched to any gene: 4. Germline V lookup: CDR1 SNHLY, CDR2 FYNNEI. CDR3 length: 14 amino acids. Here the CDR3 DNA reads TGTGCCAGCAGTGACGCGACTAGCGGGACCGAGCAGTACTTC. Amino acid sequence: CASSDATSGTEQYF.

The rearrangement joins TRBV18 to TRBJ2-3; TRBD1 matches 8 bases. The CDR3 has 15 residues. J gave up 5 bases and V 3 bases, and 7 bases lay outside the gene matches. Per the germline V gene, CDR1 is KGHSH and CDR2 is LQKENI. The CDR3, as DNA: TGTGCCAGCTCACCTTTGGACAGGGTTGGAGATACGCAGTATTTT. Translated: CASSPLDRVGDTQYF.

This clone was seen once. The rearrangement links TRBV11-3 to TRBJ2-2; 9 nucleotides match TRBD1. CDR3 length equals 14 residues. Germline CDR1 SGHNT, CDR2 YENEEA. J gave up 7 bases and V 3 bases, and 3 bases lay outside the gene matches. CDR3 amino acids: CASSLDRGNGELFF. CDR3 DNA sequence: TGTGCCAGCAGCTTGGACAGGGGAAACGGGGAGCTGTTTTTT.

This clone occurred a few times. This chain connects TRBV4-1 to TRBJ1-5; a possible D gene is TRBD1 (5 bases). Trimming shortened V by 0 bases and J by 8 bases, and 8 bases separated the two germline ends. Germline V lookup: CDR1 MGHRA, CDR2 YSYEKL. The CDR3 contains 13 residues. The CDR3 coding sequence is TGCGCCAGCAGCCAAGATAAGGGGAAGCCCCAGCATTTT. It is translated as CASSQDKGKPQHF.

By share, this clone counts as medium-sized. V and J are TRBV5-8 and TRBJ2-5; 12 positions agree with TRBD1. In germline, CDR1 is SGHTS, CDR2 YDEGEE. The ends lost 2 bases at V and 2 bases at J; junction bases unmatched: 4. This CDR3 spans 16 amino acids. The CDR3: CASSLGTGGSQETQYF. The CDR3 region has the DNA TGTGCCAGCAGCTTAGGGACAGGGGGCTCTCAAGAGACCCAGTACTTC.

This clone has more than one count but fewer than ten. V usage is TRBV6-5 and J usage is TRBJ1-6; D is undetermined. Trimming shortened V by 5 bases and J by 8 bases, and 16 bases separated the two germline ends. This CDR3 has 15 residues. Per the germline V gene, CDR1 is MNHEY and CDR2 is SVGAGI. This chain's CDR3 is CASSPRDLRDSPLHF. CDR3 nucleotide sequence: TGTGCCAGCAGTCCGAGGGATTTGAGGGATTCACCCCTCCACTTT.

The rearrangement uses TRBV5-1 and TRBJ2-2, with 7 nucleotides matching TRBD1. Germline V gene data show CDR1 as SGHRS and CDR2 as YFSETQ. This CDR3 is 18 amino acids long. V was clipped by 0 bases and J by 0 bases; unmatched bases: 8. CDR3 bases: TGCGCCAGCAGCTTGGACAGGGGCCTATCAACGAACACCGGGGAGCTGTTTTTT. This translates into CASSLDRGLSTNTGELFF.

The chain employs TRBV6-5 and TRBJ2-5; TRBD2 matches 9 bases. Germline loops: CDR1 MNHEY, CDR2 SVGAGI. The CDR3 is 14 amino acids. J was trimmed by 1 base and V by 8 bases; bases with no gene match: 5. CDR3 protein: CASGAGGIQETQYF. Here the CDR3 DNA reads TGTGCCAGCGGGGCGGGGGGGATCCAAGAGACCCAGTACTTC.

In its sample, this clone was seen once. The chain uses TRBV28 and TRBJ2-3; TRBD2 aligns across 10 bases. The V gene end was trimmed by 6 bases and the J gene end by 4 bases; junction bases not matched to a gene: 4. Germline loops: CDR1 MDHEN, CDR2 SYDVKM. This CDR3 has 14 amino acids. The CDR3 bases are TGTGCCAGCAGCCGAGCGGGAGGGCCAGATACGCAGTATTTT. Protein: CASSRAGGPDTQYF.

The rearrangement uses TRBV15 and TRBJ1-1, with D hard to call. Trimming left V 3 bases short and J 2 bases short, with 13 bases between. The germline V gene encodes CDR1 LNHNV and CDR2 YYDKDF (reference sequence). This CDR3 spans 15 amino acids. The CDR3 nucleotides are TGTGCCACCAGCAGTATTTCTAGGAGCAACACTGAAGCTTTCTTT. Its protein product is CATSSISRSNTEAFF.